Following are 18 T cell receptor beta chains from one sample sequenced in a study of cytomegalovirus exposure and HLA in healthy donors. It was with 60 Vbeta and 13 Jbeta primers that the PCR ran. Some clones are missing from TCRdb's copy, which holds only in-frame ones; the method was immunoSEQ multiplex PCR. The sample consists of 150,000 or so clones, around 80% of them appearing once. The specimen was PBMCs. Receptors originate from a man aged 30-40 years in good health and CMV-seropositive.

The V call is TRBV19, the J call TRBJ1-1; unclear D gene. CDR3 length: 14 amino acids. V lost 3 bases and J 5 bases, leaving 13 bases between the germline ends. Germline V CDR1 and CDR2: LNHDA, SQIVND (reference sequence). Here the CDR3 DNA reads TGTGCCAGTAGTATGTACACCTCGGGGACTGAAGCTTTCTTT. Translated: CASSMYTSGTEAFF.

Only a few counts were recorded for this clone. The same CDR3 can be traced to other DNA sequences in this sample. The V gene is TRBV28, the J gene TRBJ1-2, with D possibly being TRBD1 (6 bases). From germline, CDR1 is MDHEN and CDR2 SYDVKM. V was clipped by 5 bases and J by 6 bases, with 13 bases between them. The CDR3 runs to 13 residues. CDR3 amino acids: CASSVRGADGYTF. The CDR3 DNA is TGTGCCAGCAGTGTGCGGGGGGCGGATGGCTACACCTTC.

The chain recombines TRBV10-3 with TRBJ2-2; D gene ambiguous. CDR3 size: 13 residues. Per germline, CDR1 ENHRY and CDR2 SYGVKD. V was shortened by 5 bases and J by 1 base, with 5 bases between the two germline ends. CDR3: CAISTGNTGELFF. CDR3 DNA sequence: TGTGCCATCAGTACTGGGAACACCGGGGAGCTGTTTTTT.

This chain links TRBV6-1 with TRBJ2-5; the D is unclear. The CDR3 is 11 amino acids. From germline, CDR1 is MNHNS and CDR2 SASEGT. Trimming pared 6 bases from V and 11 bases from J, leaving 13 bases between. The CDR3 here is CASSSPGEQYF. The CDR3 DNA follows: TGTGCCAGCAGCTCCCCTGGAGAGCAGTACTTC.

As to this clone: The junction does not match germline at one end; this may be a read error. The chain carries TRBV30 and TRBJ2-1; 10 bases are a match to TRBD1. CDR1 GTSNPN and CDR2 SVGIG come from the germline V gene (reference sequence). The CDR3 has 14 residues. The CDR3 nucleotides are TGTGCCTGGAGACAATTTACGACAGGGGGCCGAACACTCTTC. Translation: CAWRQFTTGGRTLF. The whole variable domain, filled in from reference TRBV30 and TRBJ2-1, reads SQTIHQWPATLVQPVGSPLSLECTVEGTSNPNLYWYRQAAGRGLQLLFYSVGIGQISSEVPQNLSASRPQDRQFILSSKKLLLSDSGFYLCAWRQFTTGGRTLFGPGTRLTVL.

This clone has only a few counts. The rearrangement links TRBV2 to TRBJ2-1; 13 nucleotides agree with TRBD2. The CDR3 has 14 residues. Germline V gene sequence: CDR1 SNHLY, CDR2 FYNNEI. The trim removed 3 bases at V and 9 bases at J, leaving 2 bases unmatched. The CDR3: CASSDWTSGSEQFF. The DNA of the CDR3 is TGTGCCAGCAGTGACTGGACTAGCGGGAGTGAGCAGTTCTTC.

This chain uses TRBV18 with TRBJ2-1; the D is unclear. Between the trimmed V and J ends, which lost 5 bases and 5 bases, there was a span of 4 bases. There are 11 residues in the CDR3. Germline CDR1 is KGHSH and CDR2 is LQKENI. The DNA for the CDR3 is TGTGCCAGCTCAGCGAACAATGAGCAGTTCTTC. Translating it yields CASSANNEQFF. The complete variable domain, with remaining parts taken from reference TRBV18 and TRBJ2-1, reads NAGVMQNPRHLVRRRGQEARLRCSPMKGHSHVYWYRQLPEEGLKFMVYLQKENIIDESGMPKERFSAEFPKEGPSILRIQQVVRGDSAAYFCASSANNEQFFGPGTRLTVL.

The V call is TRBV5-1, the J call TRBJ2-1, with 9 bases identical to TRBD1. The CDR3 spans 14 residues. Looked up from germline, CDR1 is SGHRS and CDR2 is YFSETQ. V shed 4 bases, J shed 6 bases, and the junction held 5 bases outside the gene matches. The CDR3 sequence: CASSPGQGRNEQFF. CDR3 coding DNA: TGCGCCAGCAGCCCGGGACAGGGCCGCAATGAGCAGTTCTTC.

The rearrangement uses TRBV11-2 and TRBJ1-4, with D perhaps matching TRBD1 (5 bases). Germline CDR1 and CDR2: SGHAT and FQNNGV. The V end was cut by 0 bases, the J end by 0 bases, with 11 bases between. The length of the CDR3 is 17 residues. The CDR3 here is CASSLDPDSATNEKLFF. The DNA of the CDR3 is TGTGCCAGCAGCTTAGATCCCGACAGTGCAACTAATGAAAAACTGTTTTTT.

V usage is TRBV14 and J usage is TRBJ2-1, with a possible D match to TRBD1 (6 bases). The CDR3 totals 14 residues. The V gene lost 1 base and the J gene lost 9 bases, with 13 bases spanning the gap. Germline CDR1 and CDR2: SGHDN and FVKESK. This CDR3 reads CASSQVGGDSEQFF. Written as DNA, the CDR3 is TGTGCCAGCAGCCAAGTAGGGGGAGACTCTGAGCAGTTCTTC.

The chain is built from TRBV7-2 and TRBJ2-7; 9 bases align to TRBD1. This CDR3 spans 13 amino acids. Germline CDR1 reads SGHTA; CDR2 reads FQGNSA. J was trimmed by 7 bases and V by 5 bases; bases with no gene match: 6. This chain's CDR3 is CASSLGTGREQYF. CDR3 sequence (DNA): TGTGCCAGCAGCCTAGGGACAGGGAGGGAGCAGTACTTC.

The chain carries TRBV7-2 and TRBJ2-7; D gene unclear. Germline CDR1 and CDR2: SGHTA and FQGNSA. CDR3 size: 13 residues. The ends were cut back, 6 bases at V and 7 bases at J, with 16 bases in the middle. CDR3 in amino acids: CASSSVASREQYF. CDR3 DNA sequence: TGTGCCAGCAGTTCCGTTGCCTCCAGGGAGCAGTACTTC.

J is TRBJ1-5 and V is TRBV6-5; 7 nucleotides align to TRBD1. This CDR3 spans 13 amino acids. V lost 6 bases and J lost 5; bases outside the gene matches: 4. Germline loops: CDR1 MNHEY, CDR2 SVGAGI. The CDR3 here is CASSRTGHQPQHF. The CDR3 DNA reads TGTGCCAGCAGCAGGACAGGACATCAGCCCCAGCATTTT.

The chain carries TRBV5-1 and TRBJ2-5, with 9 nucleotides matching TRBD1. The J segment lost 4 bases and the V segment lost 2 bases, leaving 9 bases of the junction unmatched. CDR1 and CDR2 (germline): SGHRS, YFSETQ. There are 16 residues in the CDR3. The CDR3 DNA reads TGCGCCAGCAGCTTTATGGGACAGGGTCCTCGAGAGACCCAGTACTTC. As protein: CASSFMGQGPRETQYF.

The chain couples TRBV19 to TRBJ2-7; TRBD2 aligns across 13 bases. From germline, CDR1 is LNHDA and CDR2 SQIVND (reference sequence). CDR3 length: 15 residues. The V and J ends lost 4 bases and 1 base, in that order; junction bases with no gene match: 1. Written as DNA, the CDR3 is TGTGCCAGTAGTAAACTAGCGGGAGGGTCCTACGAGCAGTACTTC. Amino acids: CASSKLAGGSYEQYF. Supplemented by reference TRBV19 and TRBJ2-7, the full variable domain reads DGGITQSPKYLFRKEGQNVTLSCEQNLNHDAMYWYRQDPGQGLRLIYYSQIVNDFQKGDIAEGYSVSREKKESFPLTVTSAQKNPTAFYLCASSKLAGGSYEQYFGPGTRLTVT.

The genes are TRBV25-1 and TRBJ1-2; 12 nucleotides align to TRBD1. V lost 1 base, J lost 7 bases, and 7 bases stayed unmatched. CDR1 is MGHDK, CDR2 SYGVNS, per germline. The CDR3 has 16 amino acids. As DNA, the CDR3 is TGTGCCAGCAGTGAATCGGGGACAGGGGGCGCGAGTGGCTACACCTTC. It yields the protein CASSESGTGGASGYTF.

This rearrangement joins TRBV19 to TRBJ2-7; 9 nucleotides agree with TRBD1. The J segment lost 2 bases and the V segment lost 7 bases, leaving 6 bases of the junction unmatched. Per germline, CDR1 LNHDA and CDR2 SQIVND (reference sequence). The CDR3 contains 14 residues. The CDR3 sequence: CASTKGQGAYEQYF. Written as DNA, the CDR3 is TGTGCCAGTACTAAGGGACAGGGCGCCTACGAGCAGTACTTC. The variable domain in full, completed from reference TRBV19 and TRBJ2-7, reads DGGITQSPKYLFRKEGQNVTLSCEQNLNHDAMYWYRQDPGQGLRLIYYSQIVNDFQKGDIAEGYSVSREKKESFPLTVTSAQKNPTAFYLCASTKGQGAYEQYFGPGTRLTVT.

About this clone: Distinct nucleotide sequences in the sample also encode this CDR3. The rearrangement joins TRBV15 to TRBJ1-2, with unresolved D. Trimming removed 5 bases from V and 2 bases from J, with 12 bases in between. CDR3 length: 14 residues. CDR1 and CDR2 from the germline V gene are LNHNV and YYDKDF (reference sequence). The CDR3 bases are TGTGCCACCAGCCCACGTGGGCAGAACTATGGCTACACCTTC. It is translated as CATSPRGQNYGYTF.